These 18 T cell receptor beta chains were sequenced from one sample in a study of technical replicates of blood from a handful of donors. Libraries were prepared by immunoSEQ multiplex PCR; TCRdb keeps only in-frame clonotypes and omits some of them. The sample has about 80,000 clones; approximately 94% are singletons. The sequenced sample consisted of T cells isolated from PBMCs. These receptors came from a human donor in good health.

This clone is a singleton in its sample. CDR3 DNA: TGCGCCAGCAGCCGGTACATGGACAGGGGTTACGAGCAGTACTTC. Translated: CASSRYMDRGYEQYF. The chain joins TRBV4-1 to TRBJ2-7, with 9 bases matching TRBD1. Per germline, CDR1 MGHRA and CDR2 YSYEKL. Unmatched junction bases numbered 8, after V lost 4 bases and J lost 4 bases. This CDR3 is 15 amino acids long.

The genes are TRBV7-2 and TRBJ2-7; 7 nucleotides match TRBD1. The CDR3 has 15 amino acids. With 4 bases clipped from V and 5 bases from J, the junction kept 11 bases outside the gene matches. The V gene's germline CDR1 is SGHTA and CDR2 FQGNSA. The CDR3 DNA reads TGTGCCAGCAGCTCTCAGGGGGAAAAGAACCACGAGCAGTACTTC. Protein product: CASSSQGEKNHEQYF.

V is TRBV18 and J is TRBJ2-5; the D gene is possibly TRBD2 (5 bases). Trimming left V 6 bases short and J 7 bases short, with 15 bases between. The CDR3 sequence is 13 residues long. Germline-derived CDR1 and CDR2 are KGHSH and LQKENI. The CDR3 sequence is CASSPEGAGTQYF. CDR3 DNA sequence: TGTGCCAGCTCTCCCGAGGGAGCTGGGACCCAGTACTTC.

J is TRBJ2-1 and V is TRBV15; 9 bases are shared with TRBD2. The V and J ends lost 7 bases and 9 bases, in that order; junction bases with no gene match: 31. CDR1 is LNHNV, CDR2 YYDKDF, per germline (reference sequence). This CDR3 region has 21 residues. As DNA, the CDR3 is TGTGCCACCACCCTTCGGTCTGGGGACGGAAGGGCGGGAGGGCCACGCGTTGAGCAGTTCTTC. It is translated as CATTLRSGDGRAGGPRVEQFF.

The chain recombines TRBV28 with TRBJ2-7, with TRBD1 matching 9 bases. CDR3 length: 13 amino acids. V shed 8 bases, J shed 5 bases, and the junction held 7 bases outside the gene matches. Germline V lookup: CDR1 MDHEN, CDR2 SYDVKM. CDR3: CASHPGQGNEQYF. For the CDR3, the DNA is TGTGCCAGCCACCCGGGACAGGGTAACGAGCAGTACTTC.

The chain is built from TRBV27 and TRBJ1-1; no clear D gene. Trimming left V 0 bases short and J 5 bases short, with 19 bases between. Germline values: CDR1 MNHEY, CDR2 SMNVEV (reference sequence). The CDR3 runs 17 residues. CDR3 protein: CASSLSNRQATLTEAFF. CDR3 nucleotides: TGTGCCAGCAGTTTATCTAATCGGCAGGCAACTTTAACTGAAGCTTTCTTT.

The V gene is TRBV2, the J gene TRBJ1-5; maybe TRBD1 (5 bases). This CDR3 comprises 17 residues. Germline values: CDR1 SNHLY, CDR2 FYNNEI. V was pared by 3 bases and J by 3 bases, with 18 bases between. In DNA form, the CDR3 reads TGTGCCAGCAGTGATTATGGTGTAGGGGCCCTCAATCAGCCCCAGCATTTT. Translated, it gives CASSDYGVGALNQPQHF.

This clone showed up just once. The gene calls are TRBV11-2 and TRBJ1-2; the match to TRBD1 covers 7 bases. J was trimmed by 1 base and V by 0 bases; bases with no gene match: 2. In germline, CDR1 is SGHAT, CDR2 FQNNGV. The CDR3 totals 15 residues. In DNA form, the CDR3 reads TGTGCCAGCAGCTTAGAAACAGGGGATAACTATGGCTACACCTTC. Amino acid sequence: CASSLETGDNYGYTF.

This clone was seen a single time. This chain links TRBV5-6 with TRBJ1-5; D unresolved. V was pared by 2 bases and J by 0 bases, with 6 bases between. Germline V lookup: CDR1 SGHDT, CDR2 YYEEEE. CDR3 size: 14 residues. The CDR3, as DNA: TGTGCCAGCAGCTTTGGAGATAGCAATCAGCCCCAGCATTTT. It yields the protein CASSFGDSNQPQHF. Together with reference TRBV5-6 and TRBJ1-5, the CDR3 gives the full variable domain: DAGVTQSPTHLIKTRGQQVTLRCSPKSGHDTVSWYQQALGQGPQFIFQYYEEEERQRGNFPDRFSGHQFPNYSSELNVNALLLGDSALYLCASSFGDSNQPQHFGDGTRLSIL.

The chain uses TRBV15 and TRBJ2-6, with D maybe TRBD2 (5 bases). V lost 9 bases and J 5 bases, leaving 17 bases between the germline ends. The CDR3 has 15 amino acids. Germline V gene lookup returns CDR1 LNHNV and CDR2 YYDKDF (reference sequence). This chain's CDR3 is CATSEGTLWANVLTF. The CDR3 DNA follows: TGTGCCACGAGCGAGGGAACCCTCTGGGCCAACGTCCTGACTTTC. Combining the CDR3 with reference TRBV15 and TRBJ2-6 gives the whole variable domain DAMVIQNPRYQVTQFGKPVTLSCSQTLNHNVMYWYQQKSSQAPKLLFHYYDKDFNNEADTPDNFQSRRPNTSFCFLDIRSPGLGDTAMYLCATSEGTLWANVLTFGAGSRLTVL.

The chain recombines TRBV6-5 with TRBJ1-2; 7 bases agree with TRBD1. Germline V gene data show CDR1 as MNHEY and CDR2 as SVGAGI. This CDR3 is 15 amino acids long. After removal of 2 bases from V and 3 bases from J, the junction contained 6 bases not matched to a gene. CDR3 DNA sequence: TGTGCCAGCAGTTACCGACAGGGTCTAGACTATGGCTACACCTTC. Translation gives CASSYRQGLDYGYTF.

The rearrangement joins TRBV19 to TRBJ2-3; TRBD1 matches 10 bases. Germline CDR1 reads LNHDA; CDR2 reads SQIVND (reference sequence). V was clipped by 6 bases and J by 3 bases; unmatched bases: 6. This CDR3 is 15 amino acids long. The CDR3 DNA reads TGTGCCAGTAGAGACCGGGACAGGGGAACAGATACGCAGTATTTT. Protein product: CASRDRDRGTDTQYF.

The CDR3: CASSETDYDTGELFF. In nucleotides, the CDR3 is TGTGCCAGCAGTGAAACGGACTATGACACCGGGGAGCTGTTTTTT. The V and J genes are TRBV6-1 and TRBJ2-2; tentative D call: TRBD2 (6 bases). V was cut by 2 bases and J by 3 bases, with 10 bases left in between. The germline V gene has CDR1 MNHNS and CDR2 SASEGT. The CDR3 length is 15 residues.

This sequence joins TRBV7-9 and TRBJ2-5; TRBD2 might be the D (5 bases). V lost 5 bases and J 4 bases, leaving 20 bases between the germline ends. The germline V gene encodes CDR1 SEHNR and CDR2 FQNEAQ (reference sequence). The CDR3 sequence is 16 residues long. CDR3 amino acids: CASSPLLSMAGETQYF. CDR3 DNA: TGTGCCAGCAGCCCCCTCTTATCTATGGCGGGAGAGACCCAGTACTTC.

The chain combines TRBV5-1 with TRBJ2-3, with D tentatively TRBD1 (5 bases). Germline CDR1 SGHRS, CDR2 YFSETQ. The CDR3 sequence is 13 residues long. Deletions cut 5 bases from V and 2 bases from J, with 9 bases between. The CDR3 DNA sequence: TGCGCCAGCAGTAGGGGCCCCACAGATACGCAGTATTTT. Its protein is CASSRGPTDTQYF.

The chain uses TRBV28 and TRBJ2-1; 7 bases are a match to TRBD1. V shed 4 bases and J 4 bases; nucleotides not matched to a gene: 7. Germline V gene lookup returns CDR1 MDHEN and CDR2 SYDVKM. This CDR3 region has 15 residues. The CDR3 region has the DNA TGTGCCAGCAGTTCGGGACAGCAATTATACAATGAGCAGTTCTTC. Translation: CASSSGQQLYNEQFF.

This sequence joins TRBV5-6 and TRBJ2-1, with D perhaps matching TRBD2 (6 bases). CDR3 length equals 16 residues. CDR1 and CDR2 from the germline V gene are SGHDT and YYEEEE. Trimming pared 6 bases from V and 3 bases from J, leaving 19 bases between. CDR3: CASMKYSGASYNEQFF. The CDR3 nucleotides are TGTGCCAGCATGAAGTATAGCGGAGCCAGCTACAATGAGCAGTTCTTC. Drawing the rest from reference TRBV5-6 and TRBJ2-1, the complete variable domain is DAGVTQSPTHLIKTRGQQVTLRCSPKSGHDTVSWYQQALGQGPQFIFQYYEEEERQRGNFPDRFSGHQFPNYSSELNVNALLLGDSALYLCASMKYSGASYNEQFFGPGTRLTVL.

The chain couples TRBV10-1 to TRBJ1-1; TRBD1 matches 7 bases. V dropped 2 bases and J dropped 1; count of bases not matched to a gene: 7. Germline lookup yields CDR1 WNHNN and CDR2 SYGVQD (reference sequence). This CDR3 comprises 16 residues. CDR3 region: CASSEVQGNGNTEAFF. CDR3 coding DNA: TGCGCCAGCAGTGAGGTACAGGGGAATGGGAACACTGAAGCTTTCTTT.